This T cell receptor (beta chain) was sequenced in a study of shared clonotypes between healthy human individuals. As for the study in general: Per-donor plates numbered three CD4 naive, three CD4 memory, two CD8 naive and one CD8 memory.

Assay used: immunoSEQ multiplex PCR; TCRdb lists only in-frame clones, some missing. Counted here are about 1 million clones, approximately 80% occurring once; the ten biggest clones make up more than 0.45%. Both subsets, CD45RA+ naive and CD45RA-negative memory, were split from the CD4+ cells. CDR1 is MDHEN and CDR2 is SYDVKM in the germline V gene. Trimming took off 7 bases at V and 0 bases at J, with 13 bases between the two ends. The CDR3 extends over 14 amino acids. The sample comprised memory CD4+ T cells from PBMCs. Subset specified: CD45RA-negative fraction. The chain joins TRBV28 to TRBJ2-7, with D unclear. This TCR derives from a man aged 18-30 years in good health. Some clones in this sample may be carry-over from other donors' samples. The CDR3 coding sequence is TGTGCCAGCACCAACTATCGGAACTCCTACGAGCAGTACTTC. Its translation: CASTNYRNSYEQYF.